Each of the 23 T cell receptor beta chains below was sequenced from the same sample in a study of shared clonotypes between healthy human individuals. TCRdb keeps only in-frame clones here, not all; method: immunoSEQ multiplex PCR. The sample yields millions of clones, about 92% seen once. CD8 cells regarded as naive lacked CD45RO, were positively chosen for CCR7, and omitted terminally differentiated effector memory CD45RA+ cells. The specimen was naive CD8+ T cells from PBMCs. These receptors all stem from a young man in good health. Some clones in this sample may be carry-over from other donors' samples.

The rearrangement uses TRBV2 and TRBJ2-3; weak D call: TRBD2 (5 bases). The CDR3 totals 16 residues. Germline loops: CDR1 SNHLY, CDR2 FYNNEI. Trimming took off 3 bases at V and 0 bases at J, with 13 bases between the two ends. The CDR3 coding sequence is TGTGCCAGCAGTGATCGAGGGCCTTCTAGCACAGATACGCAGTATTTT. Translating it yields CASSDRGPSSTDTQYF.

CDR3 sequence reads: CASSQDGRPDREQYF. The CDR3, as DNA: TGCGCCAGCAGCCAAGACGGAAGGCCCGATCGGGAGCAGTACTTC. The chain employs TRBV4-3 and TRBJ2-7; D is uncertain. The CDR3 is 15 residues long. V was pared by 0 bases and J by 7 bases, with 16 bases between. Germline CDR1 and CDR2: LGHNA and YSLEER.

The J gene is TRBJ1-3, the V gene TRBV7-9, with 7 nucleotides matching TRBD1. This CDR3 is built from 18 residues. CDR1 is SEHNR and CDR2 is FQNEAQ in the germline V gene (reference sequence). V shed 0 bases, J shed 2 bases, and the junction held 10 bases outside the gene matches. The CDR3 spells CASSLAWGQLNTGNTIYF. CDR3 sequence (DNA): TGTGCCAGCAGCTTAGCATGGGGACAGCTAAATACTGGAAACACCATATATTTT.

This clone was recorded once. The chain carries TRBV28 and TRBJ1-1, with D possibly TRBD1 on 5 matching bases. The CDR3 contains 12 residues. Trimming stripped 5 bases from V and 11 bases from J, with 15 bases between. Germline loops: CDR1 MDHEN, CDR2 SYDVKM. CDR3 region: CASSREGSGAFF. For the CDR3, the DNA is TGTGCCAGCAGTCGGGAGGGGTCGGGTGCTTTCTTT. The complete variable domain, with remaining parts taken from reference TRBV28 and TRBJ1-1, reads DVKVTQSSRYLVKRTGEKVFLECVQDMDHENMFWYRQDPGLGLRLIYFSYDVKMKEKGDIPEGYSVSREKKERFSLILESASTNQTSMYLCASSREGSGAFFGQGTRLTVV.

CDR3 bases: TGCAGCGTTGAAGACAGGGGAAACGTGGCGGGAGGGCGCAACGAGCAGTACTTC. The encoded protein is CSVEDRGNVAGGRNEQYF. The rearrangement links TRBV29-1 to TRBJ2-7; 9 bases match TRBD2. The ends lost 0 bases at V and 5 bases at J; junction bases unmatched: 17. The CDR3 covers 18 residues. Germline V gene sequence: CDR1 SQVTM, CDR2 ANQGSEA.

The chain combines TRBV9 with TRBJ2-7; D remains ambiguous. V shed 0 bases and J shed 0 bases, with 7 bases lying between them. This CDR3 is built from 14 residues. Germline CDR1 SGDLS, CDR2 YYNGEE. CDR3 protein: CASSVGKNSYEQYF. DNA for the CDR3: TGTGCCAGCAGCGTAGGAAAGAACTCCTACGAGCAGTACTTC.

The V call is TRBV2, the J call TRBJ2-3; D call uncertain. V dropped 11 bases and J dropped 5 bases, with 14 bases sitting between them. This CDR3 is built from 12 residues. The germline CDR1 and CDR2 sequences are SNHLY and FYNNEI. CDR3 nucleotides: TGTGCCGGGTGCTCTCTGGGAGATACGCAGTATTTT. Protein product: CAGCSLGDTQYF.

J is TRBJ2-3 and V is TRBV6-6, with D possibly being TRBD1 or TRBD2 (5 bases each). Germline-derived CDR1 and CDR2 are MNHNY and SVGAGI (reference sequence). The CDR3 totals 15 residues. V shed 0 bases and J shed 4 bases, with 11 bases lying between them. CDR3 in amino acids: CASSYSGGMADTQYF. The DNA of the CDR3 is TGTGCCAGCAGTTACTCTGGGGGTATGGCAGATACGCAGTATTTT.

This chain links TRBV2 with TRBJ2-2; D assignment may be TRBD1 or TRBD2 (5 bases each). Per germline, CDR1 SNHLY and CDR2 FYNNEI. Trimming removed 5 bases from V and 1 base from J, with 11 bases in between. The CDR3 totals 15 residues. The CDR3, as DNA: TGTGCCAGCAGTTGGGGGTGGGAGAACACCGGGGAGCTGTTTTTT. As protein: CASSWGWENTGELFF.

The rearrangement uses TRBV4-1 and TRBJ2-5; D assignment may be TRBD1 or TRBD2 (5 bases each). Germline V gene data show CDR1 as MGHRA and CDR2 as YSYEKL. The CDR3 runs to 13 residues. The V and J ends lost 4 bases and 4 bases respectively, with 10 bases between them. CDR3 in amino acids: CASSPGPGETQYF. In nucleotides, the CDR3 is TGCGCCAGCAGCCCGGGGCCTGGAGAGACCCAGTACTTC.

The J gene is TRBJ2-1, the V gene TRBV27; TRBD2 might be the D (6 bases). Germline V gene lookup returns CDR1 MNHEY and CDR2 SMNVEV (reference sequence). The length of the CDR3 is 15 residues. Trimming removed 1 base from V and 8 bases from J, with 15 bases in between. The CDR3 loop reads CASSLLAGLFDEQFF. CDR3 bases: TGTGCCAGCAGTTTATTGGCGGGACTTTTTGATGAGCAGTTCTTC.

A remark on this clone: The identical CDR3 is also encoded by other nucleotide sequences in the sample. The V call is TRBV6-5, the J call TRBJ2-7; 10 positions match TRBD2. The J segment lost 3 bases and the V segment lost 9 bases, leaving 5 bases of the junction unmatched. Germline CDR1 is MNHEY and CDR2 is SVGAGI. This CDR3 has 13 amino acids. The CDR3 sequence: CASRGLASYEQYF. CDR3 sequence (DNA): TGTGCCAGTCGGGGACTAGCGAGCTACGAGCAGTACTTC.

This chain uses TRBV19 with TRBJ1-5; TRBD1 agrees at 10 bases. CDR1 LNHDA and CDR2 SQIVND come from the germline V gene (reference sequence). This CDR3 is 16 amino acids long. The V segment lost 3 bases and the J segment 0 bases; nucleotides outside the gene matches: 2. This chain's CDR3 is CASSMGQGLSNQPQHF. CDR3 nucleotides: TGTGCCAGTAGTATGGGACAGGGGCTTAGCAATCAGCCCCAGCATTTT.

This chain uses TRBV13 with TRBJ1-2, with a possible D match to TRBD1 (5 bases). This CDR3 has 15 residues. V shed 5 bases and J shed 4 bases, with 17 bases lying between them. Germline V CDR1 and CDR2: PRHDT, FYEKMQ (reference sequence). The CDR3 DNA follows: TGTGCCAGCAGCCCCCCCGGGCAGAGGGGCTATGGCTACACCTTC. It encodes CASSPPGQRGYGYTF. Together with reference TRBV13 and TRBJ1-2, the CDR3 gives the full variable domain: AAGVIQSPRHLIKEKRETATLKCYPIPRHDTVYWYQQGPGQDPQFLISFYEKMQSDKGSIPDRFSAQQFSDYHSELNMSSLELGDSALYFCASSPPGQRGYGYTFGSGTRLTVV.

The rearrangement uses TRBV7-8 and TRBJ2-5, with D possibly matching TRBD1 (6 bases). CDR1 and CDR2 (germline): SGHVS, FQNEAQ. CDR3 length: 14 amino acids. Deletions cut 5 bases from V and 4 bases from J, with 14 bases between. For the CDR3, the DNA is TGTGCCAGCAGCCTAAGAGGGGGAAGAGAGACCCAGTACTTC. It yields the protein CASSLRGGRETQYF.

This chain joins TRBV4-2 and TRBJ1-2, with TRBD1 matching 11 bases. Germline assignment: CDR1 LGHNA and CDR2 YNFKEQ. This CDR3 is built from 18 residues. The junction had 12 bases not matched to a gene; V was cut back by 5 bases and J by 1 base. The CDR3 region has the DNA TGTGCCAGCAGCACAATACCGGGACAGGGGGACATTAACTATGGCTACACCTTC. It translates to CASSTIPGQGDINYGYTF.

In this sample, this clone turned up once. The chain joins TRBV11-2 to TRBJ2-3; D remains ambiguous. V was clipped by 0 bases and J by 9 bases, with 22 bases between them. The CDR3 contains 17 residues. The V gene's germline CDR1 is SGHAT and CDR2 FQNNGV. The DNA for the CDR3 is TGTGCCAGCAGCTTAGATTCCGGTCCCAAGGCAAGGTGGACGCAGTATTTT. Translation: CASSLDSGPKARWTQYF.

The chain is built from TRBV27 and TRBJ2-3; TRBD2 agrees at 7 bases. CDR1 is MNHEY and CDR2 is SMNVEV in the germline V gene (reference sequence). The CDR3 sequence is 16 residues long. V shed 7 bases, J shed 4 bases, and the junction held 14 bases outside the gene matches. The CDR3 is CASTPGAGIPPDTQYF. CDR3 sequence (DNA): TGTGCCAGCACCCCGGGAGCGGGGATACCCCCAGATACGCAGTATTTT.

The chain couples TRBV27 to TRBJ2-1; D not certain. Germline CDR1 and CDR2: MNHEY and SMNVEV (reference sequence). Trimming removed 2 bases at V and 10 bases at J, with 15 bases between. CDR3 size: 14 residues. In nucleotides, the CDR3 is TGTGCCAGCAGTTTACGCGGCGCTGGAAGAGAGCAGTTCTTC. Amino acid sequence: CASSLRGAGREQFF.

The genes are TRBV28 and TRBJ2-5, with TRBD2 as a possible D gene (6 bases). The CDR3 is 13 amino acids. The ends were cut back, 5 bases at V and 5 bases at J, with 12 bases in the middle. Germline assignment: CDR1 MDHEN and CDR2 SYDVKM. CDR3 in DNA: TGTGCCAGCAGTCTCGGGAGCAGGGAGACCCAGTACTTC. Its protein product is CASSLGSRETQYF.

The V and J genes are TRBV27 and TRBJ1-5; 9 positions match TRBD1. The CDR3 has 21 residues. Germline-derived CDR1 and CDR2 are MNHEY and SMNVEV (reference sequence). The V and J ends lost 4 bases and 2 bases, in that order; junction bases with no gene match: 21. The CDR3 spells CASSSVRLYRDREGGNQPQHF. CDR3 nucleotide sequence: TGTGCCAGCAGTTCAGTACGACTTTACCGGGACAGGGAGGGTGGCAATCAGCCCCAGCATTTT.

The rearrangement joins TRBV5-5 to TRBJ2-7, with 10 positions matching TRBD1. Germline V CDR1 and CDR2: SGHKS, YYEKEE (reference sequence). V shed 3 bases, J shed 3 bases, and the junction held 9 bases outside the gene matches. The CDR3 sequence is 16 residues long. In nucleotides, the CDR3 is TGTGCCAGCAGCTACCTTCCGGGACAGGGGAGCTACGAGCAGTACTTC. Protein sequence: CASSYLPGQGSYEQYF.

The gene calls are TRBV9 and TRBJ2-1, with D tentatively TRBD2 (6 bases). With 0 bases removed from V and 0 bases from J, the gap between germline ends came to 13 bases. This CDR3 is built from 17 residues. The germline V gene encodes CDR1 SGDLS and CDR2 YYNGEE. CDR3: CASSVDVGGSSYNEQFF. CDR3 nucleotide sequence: TGTGCCAGCAGCGTAGACGTGGGAGGTTCCTCCTACAATGAGCAGTTCTTC.